Presented here are 7 T cell receptor beta chains from one specimen sequenced in a study of T cells in localized non-small cell lung cancer. Method: immunoSEQ multiplex PCR; TCRdb's copy keeps in-frame clones and lacks some. This table has roughly 2,000 clones, 20% to 30% appearing once. Sequencing was performed on lung tumor tissue, taken before any cancer treatment. These receptors all come from a woman aged 35-75 years with stage III squamous cell lung carcinoma.

This chain uses TRBV19 with TRBJ2-3; 9 nucleotides match TRBD1. J was trimmed by 6 bases and V by 3 bases; bases with no gene match: 13. CDR3 size: 17 residues. Germline CDR1 LNHDA, CDR2 SQIVND (reference sequence). CDR3 nucleotides: TGTGCCAGTAGTATTGTTCGGGGGGACAGGGTATCCGATACGCAGTATTTT. Residues: CASSIVRGDRVSDTQYF.

This clone was seen only a few times. The rearrangement joins TRBV11-3 to TRBJ2-2; 10 nucleotides line up with TRBD1. The CDR3 extends over 16 amino acids. V trimming: 3 bases; J trimming: 7 bases; junction bases outside the gene matches: 8. Per the germline V gene, CDR1 is SGHNT and CDR2 is YENEEA. CDR3 sequence (DNA): TGTGCCAGCAGCTTGCGGGACAGGGGCTCCGACGGGGAGCTGTTTTTT. This encodes CASSLRDRGSDGELFF.

This clone was picked up a small number of times. The V and J genes are TRBV30 and TRBJ2-7; D might be TRBD2 (7 bases). Germline-derived CDR1 and CDR2 are GTSNPN and SVGIG (reference sequence). V lost 2 bases and J lost 1, with 12 bases in between. This CDR3 is built from 14 residues. The CDR3 protein is CAWSRGGTSYEQYF. CDR3 bases: TGTGCCTGGAGTAGGGGGGGTACGTCCTACGAGCAGTACTTC.

This clone was observed a handful of times. The V call is TRBV19, the J call TRBJ1-5; perhaps TRBD1 as D (6 bases). The length of the CDR3 is 15 residues. Trimming removed 2 bases from V and 11 bases from J, with 19 bases in between. Germline V CDR1 and CDR2: LNHDA, SQIVND (reference sequence). In DNA form, the CDR3 reads TGTGCCAGTAGTATAAACTCAGGGGCTCAATCGGCCCAGCATTTT. As protein: CASSINSGAQSAQHF.

By proportion, this clone is medium-sized. The genes are TRBV6-8 and TRBJ1-5, with D possibly matching TRBD1 (5 bases). There are 14 residues in the CDR3. Trimming shortened V by 6 bases and J by 3 bases, and 12 bases separated the two germline ends. Germline V lookup: CDR1 MNHGY, CDR2 SAAAGT. The CDR3 nucleotides are TGTGCCAGCAGCCTGACAGCTCTCAATCAGCCCCAGCATTTT. Translating it yields CASSLTALNQPQHF.

This clone was detected a few times. V is TRBV25-1 and J is TRBJ2-7, with a weak D call TRBD1 (5 bases). The CDR3 sequence is 15 residues long. V gave up 3 bases and J gave up 5 bases, with 17 bases separating them. The germline V gene has CDR1 MGHDK and CDR2 SYGVNS. For the CDR3, the DNA is TGTGCCAGCAGTGATTTACAGCTTTTGGGGCACGAGCAGTACTTC. It translates to CASSDLQLLGHEQYF.

This clone occurred a few times. The chain carries TRBV19 and TRBJ1-6; D remains ambiguous. CDR3 length equals 13 residues. Germline-derived CDR1 and CDR2 are LNHDA and SQIVND (reference sequence). V was cut by 6 bases and J by 7 bases, with 10 bases left in between. For the CDR3, the DNA is TGTGCCAGTAGCCTCCAGCTAAATTCACCCCTCCACTTT. It is translated as CASSLQLNSPLHF. The variable domain in full, completed from reference TRBV19 and TRBJ1-6, reads DGGITQSPKYLFRKEGQNVTLSCEQNLNHDAMYWYRQDPGQGLRLIYYSQIVNDFQKGDIAEGYSVSREKKESFPLTVTSAQKNPTAFYLCASSLQLNSPLHFGNGTRLTVT.